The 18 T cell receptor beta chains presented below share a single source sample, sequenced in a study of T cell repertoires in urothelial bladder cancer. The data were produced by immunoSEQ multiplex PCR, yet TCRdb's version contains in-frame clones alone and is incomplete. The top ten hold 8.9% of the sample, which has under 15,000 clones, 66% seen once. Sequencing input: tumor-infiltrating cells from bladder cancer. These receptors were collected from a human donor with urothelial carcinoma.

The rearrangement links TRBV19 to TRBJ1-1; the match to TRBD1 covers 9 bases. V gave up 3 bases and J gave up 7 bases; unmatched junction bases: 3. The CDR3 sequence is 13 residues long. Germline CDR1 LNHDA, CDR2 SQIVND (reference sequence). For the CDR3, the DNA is TGTGCCAGTAGTATTACAGGGGGCGGTGAAGCTTTCTTT. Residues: CASSITGGGEAFF.

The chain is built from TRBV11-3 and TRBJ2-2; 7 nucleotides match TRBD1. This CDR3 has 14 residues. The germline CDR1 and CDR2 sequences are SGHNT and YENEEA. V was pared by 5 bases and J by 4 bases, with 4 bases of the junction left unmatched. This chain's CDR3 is CASSVTGPTGELFF. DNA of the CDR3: TGTGCCAGCAGCGTGACAGGGCCCACCGGGGAGCTGTTTTTT.

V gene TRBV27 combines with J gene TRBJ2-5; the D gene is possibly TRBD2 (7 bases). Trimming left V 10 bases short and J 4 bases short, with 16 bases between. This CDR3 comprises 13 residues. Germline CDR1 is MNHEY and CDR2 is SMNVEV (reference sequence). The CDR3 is CATRRGQLETQYF. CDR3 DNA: TGTGCCACCAGGCGGGGGCAATTAGAGACCCAGTACTTC.

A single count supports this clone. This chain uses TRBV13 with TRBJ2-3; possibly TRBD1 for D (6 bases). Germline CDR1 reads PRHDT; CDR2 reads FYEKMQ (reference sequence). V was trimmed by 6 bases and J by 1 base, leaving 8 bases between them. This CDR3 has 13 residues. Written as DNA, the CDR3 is TGTGCCAGCAGTTACAGGGGCACAGATACGCAGTATTTT. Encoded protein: CASSYRGTDTQYF.

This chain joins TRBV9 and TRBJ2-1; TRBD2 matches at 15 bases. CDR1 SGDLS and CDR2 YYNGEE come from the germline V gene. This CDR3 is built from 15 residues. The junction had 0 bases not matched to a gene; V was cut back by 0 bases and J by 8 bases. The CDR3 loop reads CASSVGTSGGDEQFF. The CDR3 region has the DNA TGTGCCAGCAGCGTAGGGACTAGCGGGGGGGATGAGCAGTTCTTC.

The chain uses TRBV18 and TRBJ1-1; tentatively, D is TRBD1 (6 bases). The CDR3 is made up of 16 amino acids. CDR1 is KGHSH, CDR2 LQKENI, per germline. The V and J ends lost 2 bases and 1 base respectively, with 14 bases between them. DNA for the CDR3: TGTGCCAGCTCACCAGAGGTCACAGGGTCGAACACTGAAGCTTTCTTT. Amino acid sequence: CASSPEVTGSNTEAFF.

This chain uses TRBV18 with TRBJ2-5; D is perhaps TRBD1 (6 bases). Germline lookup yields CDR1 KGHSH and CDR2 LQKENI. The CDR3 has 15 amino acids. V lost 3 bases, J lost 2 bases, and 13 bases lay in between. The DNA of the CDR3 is TGTGCCAGCTCACCTGGGACATTGGGTCAAGAGACCCAGTACTTC. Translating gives CASSPGTLGQETQYF.

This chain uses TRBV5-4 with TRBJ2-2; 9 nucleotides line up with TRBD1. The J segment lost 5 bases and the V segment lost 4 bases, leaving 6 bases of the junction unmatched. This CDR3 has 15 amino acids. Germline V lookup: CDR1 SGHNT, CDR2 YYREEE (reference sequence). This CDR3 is CASSPGTGQTGELFF. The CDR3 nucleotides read TGTGCCAGCAGCCCCGGGACAGGGCAAACCGGGGAGCTGTTTTTT.

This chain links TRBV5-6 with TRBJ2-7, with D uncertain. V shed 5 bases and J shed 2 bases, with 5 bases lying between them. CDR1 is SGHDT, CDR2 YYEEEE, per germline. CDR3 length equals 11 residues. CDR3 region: CASSLTYEQYF. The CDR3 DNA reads TGTGCCAGCAGTCTAACCTACGAGCAGTACTTC.

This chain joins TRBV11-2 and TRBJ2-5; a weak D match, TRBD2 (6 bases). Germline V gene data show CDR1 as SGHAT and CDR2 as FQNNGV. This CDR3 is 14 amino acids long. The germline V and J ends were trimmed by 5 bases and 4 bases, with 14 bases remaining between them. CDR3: CASSRLVSPETQYF. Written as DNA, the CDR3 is TGTGCCAGCAGCCGACTAGTGAGTCCAGAGACCCAGTACTTC. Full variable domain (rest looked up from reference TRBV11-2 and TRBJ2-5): EAGVAQSPRYKIIEKRQSVAFWCNPISGHATLYWYQQILGQGPKLLIQFQNNGVVDDSQLPKDRFSAERLKGVDSTLKIQPAKLEDSAVYLCASSRLVSPETQYFGPGTRLLVL.

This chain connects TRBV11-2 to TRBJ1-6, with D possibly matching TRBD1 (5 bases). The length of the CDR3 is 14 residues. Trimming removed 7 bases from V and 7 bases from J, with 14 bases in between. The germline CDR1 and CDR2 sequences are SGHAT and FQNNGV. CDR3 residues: CASKAGVENSPLHF. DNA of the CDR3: TGTGCCAGCAAGGCGGGGGTAGAAAATTCACCCCTCCACTTT.

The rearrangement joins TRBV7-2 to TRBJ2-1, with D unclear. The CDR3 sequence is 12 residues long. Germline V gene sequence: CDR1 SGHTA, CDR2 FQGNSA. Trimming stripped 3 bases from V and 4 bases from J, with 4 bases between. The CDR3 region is CASSFLYNEQFF. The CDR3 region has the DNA TGTGCCAGCAGCTTTTTATACAATGAGCAGTTCTTC.

The CDR3 loop reads CASSEPSRGGTDTQYF. The CDR3 DNA is TGCGCCAGCAGTGAACCGAGTCGGGGGGGCACAGATACGCAGTATTTT. The chain carries TRBV10-2 and TRBJ2-3, with TRBD2 matching 7 bases. Germline loops: CDR1 WSHSY, CDR2 SAAADI. V dropped 3 bases and J dropped 1; count of bases not matched to a gene: 7. This CDR3 is built from 16 residues.

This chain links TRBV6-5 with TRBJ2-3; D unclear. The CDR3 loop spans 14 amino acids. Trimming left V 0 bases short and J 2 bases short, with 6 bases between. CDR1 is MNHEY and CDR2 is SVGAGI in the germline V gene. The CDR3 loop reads CASSYSVYTDTQYF. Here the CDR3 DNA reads TGTGCCAGCAGTTACTCGGTCTACACAGATACGCAGTATTTT.

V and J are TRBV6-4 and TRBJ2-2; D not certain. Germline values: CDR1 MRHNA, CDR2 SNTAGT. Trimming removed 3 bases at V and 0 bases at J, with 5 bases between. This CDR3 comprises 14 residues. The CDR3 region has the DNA TGTGCCAGCAGTGAGCACCCGAACACCGGGGAGCTGTTTTTT. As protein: CASSEHPNTGELFF.

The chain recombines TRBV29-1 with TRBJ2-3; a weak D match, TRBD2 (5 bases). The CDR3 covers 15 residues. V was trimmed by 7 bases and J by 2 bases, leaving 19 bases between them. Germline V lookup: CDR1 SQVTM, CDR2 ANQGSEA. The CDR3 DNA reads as TGCAGCGGAGGGCTGTGGGGTTCATCCACAGATACGCAGTATTTT. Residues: CSGGLWGSSTDTQYF.

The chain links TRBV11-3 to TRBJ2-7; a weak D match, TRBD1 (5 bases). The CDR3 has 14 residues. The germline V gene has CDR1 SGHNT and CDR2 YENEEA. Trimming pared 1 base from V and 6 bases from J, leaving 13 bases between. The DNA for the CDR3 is TGTGCCAGCAGCTTAGTGGCAGGTCAGGGCGAGCAGTACTTC. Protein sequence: CASSLVAGQGEQYF. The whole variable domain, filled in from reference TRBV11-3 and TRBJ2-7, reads EAGVVQSPRYKIIEKKQPVAFWCNPISGHNTLYWYLQNLGQGPELLIRYENEEAVDDSQLPKDRFSAERLKGVDSTLKIQPAELGDSAVYLCASSLVAGQGEQYFGPGTRLTVT.

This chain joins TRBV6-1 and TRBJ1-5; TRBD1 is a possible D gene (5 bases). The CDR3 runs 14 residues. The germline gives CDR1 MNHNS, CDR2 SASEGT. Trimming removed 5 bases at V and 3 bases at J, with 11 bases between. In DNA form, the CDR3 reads TGTGCCAGCAGTTCCGGGACCCTCAATCAGCCCCAGCATTTT. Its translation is CASSSGTLNQPQHF.